Included here is one T cell receptor beta chain sequence, with context. The antigen remains unidentified. TCRdb passed the 5' RACE reads through MiXCR, listing each CDR3 protein once. In the table there are roughly 300,000 distinct CDR3 sequences, roughly 16% of which are singletons. The data stem from a study of T-cell memory formation after mild COVID-19. Study-wide results and limits: Clones contracting day 15 to 85 were balanced CD4/CD8; later expanders leaned CD4+.

The ends were cut back, 6 bases at V and 1 base at J, with 9 bases in the middle. The CDR3 extends over 13 amino acids. This TCR derives from a young man who had mild COVID-19 (a few samples of this study predate the infection). Cell type and time point are not known. Sample: PBMCs or a T cell subset sorted from them (not recorded which). This chain links TRBV12-3 or TRBV12-4 with TRBJ1-2; no definite D call. CDR3 sequence: CASSPTHNYGYTF. The CDR3 region has the DNA TGTGCCAGCAGCCCCACCCATAACTATGGCTACACCTTC.